The rows below give T cell receptor beta chains drawn from one sample of a study of blood T cell repertoires in COVID-19. Produced via immunoSEQ multiplex PCR; TCRdb's table is partial and in-frame only. Of some 310,000 clones in the sample, 87% are singletons; the top ten hold 1%. Sequenced input: peripheral blood. The receptor source for this set is a man aged 50-59 years with active or convalescent COVID-19. Each CDR3 is given with its conserved first and last residue. A D gene is named only where the DNA matches it firmly. A clone size is listed for some rows: how often the clone was seen (once, few, many), or a class if it is expanded.

abundance: .; d_gene: TRBD2; j_gene: TRBJ2-5; v_gene: TRBV5-1; CDR3nt: TGCGCCAGCAGCTCCGGACTAGCGGGGGCATTGGAGACCCAGTACTTC; CDR3aa: CASSSGLAGALETQYF
abundance: once; d_gene: TRBD1; j_gene: TRBJ2-7; v_gene: TRBV5-1; CDR3nt: TGCGCCAGCAGCTTGAGAGACAGGGGTAGAGGGGAGCAGTACTTC; CDR3aa: CASSLRDRGRGEQYF
abundance: .; d_gene: .; j_gene: TRBJ2-7; v_gene: TRBV5-1; CDR3nt: TGCGCCAGCAGCTTGGCAGGGATCTACGAGCAGTACTTC; CDR3aa: CASSLAGIYEQYF
abundance: .; d_gene: .; j_gene: TRBJ2-2; v_gene: TRBV27; CDR3nt: TGTGCCAGCACTAGGGACATTTCGGGCACCGGGGAGCTGTTTTTT; CDR3aa: CASTRDISGTGELFF
abundance: .; d_gene: .; j_gene: TRBJ1-3; v_gene: TRBV6-1; CDR3nt: TGTGCCAGCAGTGAGGGGAGGTTCTCTGGAAACACCATATATTTT; CDR3aa: CASSEGRFSGNTIYF
abundance: .; d_gene: TRBD1; j_gene: TRBJ1-6; v_gene: TRBV5-4; CDR3nt: TGTGCCAGCAGCAAAAGTCAGGGGGCAGATTCACCCCTCCACTTT; CDR3aa: CASSKSQGADSPLHF
abundance: once; d_gene: .; j_gene: TRBJ1-2; v_gene: TRBV6-2/TRBV6-3; CDR3nt: TGTGCCAGCAGTTACTCTTCGGACGGGGGGCGCTTCTTAATCTACGGCTACACCTTC; CDR3aa: CASSYSSDGGRFLIYGYTF
abundance: .; d_gene: .; j_gene: TRBJ2-3; v_gene: TRBV9; CDR3nt: TGTGCCAGCAGCGTAGGTCTAAGCACAGATACGCAGTATTTT; CDR3aa: CASSVGLSTDTQYF
abundance: .; d_gene: .; j_gene: TRBJ1-5; v_gene: TRBV7-4; CDR3nt: TGTGCCAGCAGCTTCGGCACAGGGAACAGCAATCAGCCCCAGCATTTT; CDR3aa: CASSFGTGNSNQPQHF
abundance: once; d_gene: .; j_gene: TRBJ2-2; v_gene: TRBV19; CDR3nt: TGTGCCAGTAGTATCCAGGGTGTCACCGGGGAGCTGTTTTTT; CDR3aa: CASSIQGVTGELFF
abundance: .; d_gene: .; j_gene: TRBJ1-2; v_gene: TRBV7-3; CDR3nt: TGTGCCAGCAGTTCACAGGACAGTTATGGCTACACCTTC; CDR3aa: CASSSQDSYGYTF
abundance: .; d_gene: .; j_gene: TRBJ2-3; v_gene: TRBV11-2; CDR3nt: TGTGCCAGCAGCTTAGCTCCTAGCCCCACAGATACGCAGTATTTT; CDR3aa: CASSLAPSPTDTQYF
abundance: .; d_gene: TRBD1; j_gene: TRBJ2-7; v_gene: TRBV10-3; CDR3nt: TGTGCCATCAGATCGGGACAGGGGTTCGAGCAGTACTTC; CDR3aa: CAIRSGQGFEQYF
abundance: once; d_gene: TRBD1; j_gene: TRBJ2-3; v_gene: TRBV6-2/TRBV6-3; CDR3nt: TGTGCCAGCAGTTACTCGATCGTACAGGGGCGAATCACAGATACGCAGTATTTT; CDR3aa: CASSYSIVQGRITDTQYF
abundance: few; d_gene: TRBD1; j_gene: TRBJ2-7; v_gene: TRBV27; CDR3nt: TGTGCCAGCAGTTTACAGGGACAGGGGGCTTACGAGCAGTACTTC; CDR3aa: CASSLQGQGAYEQYF
abundance: .; d_gene: TRBD1; j_gene: TRBJ2-7; v_gene: TRBV5-4; CDR3nt: TGTGCCAGCAGCGGCAAATCCGGGACAGGAGCTTACGAGCAGTACTTC; CDR3aa: CASSGKSGTGAYEQYF
abundance: .; d_gene: TRBD2; j_gene: TRBJ2-7; v_gene: TRBV28; CDR3nt: TGTGCCAGCAGTTTGAGGGGAGGGTTTGGCGAGCAGTACTTC; CDR3aa: CASSLRGGFGEQYF